This T cell receptor (beta chain) was sequenced in a study of response to subunit inactivated influenza vaccine. There are a few counts of this clonotype. TCRdb ran MiXCR on the RT-PCR reads and lists one entry per CDR3 protein. The sample records approximately 170,000 distinct CDR3 sequences, 9.5% to 15% being singletons. V shed 1 base and J shed 0 bases, with 10 bases lying between them. The CDR3 is made up of 15 amino acids. Germline CDR1 is MGHRA and CDR2 is YSYEKL. The same data also went into a second study, on T cells expressing NK-cell markers. That source reports: The authors generated TCR beta cDNA through 5'RACE template switching with UMIs.

V gene TRBV4-1 combines with J gene TRBJ2-7; weak D call: TRBD1 (6 bases). The source is a man in his forties or fifties who received an inactivated influenza vaccine. The material was CD8+ T cells sorted from PBMCs, obtained 12 days after vaccination. In DNA, the CDR3 is TGCGCCAGCAGCCAAGGAGACAGGTTCTCCTACGAGCAGTACTTC. This gives the protein CASSQGDRFSYEQYF.